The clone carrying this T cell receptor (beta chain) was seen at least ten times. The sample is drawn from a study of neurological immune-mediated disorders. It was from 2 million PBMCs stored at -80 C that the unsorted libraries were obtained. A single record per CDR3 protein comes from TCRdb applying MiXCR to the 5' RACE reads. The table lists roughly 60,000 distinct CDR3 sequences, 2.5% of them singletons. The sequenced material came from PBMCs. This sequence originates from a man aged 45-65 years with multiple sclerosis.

CDR3 sequence: CAISELPGQPYGYTF. In DNA form, the CDR3 reads TGTGCCATCAGTGAGCTTCCGGGACAGCCGTATGGCTACACCTTC. The chain recombines TRBV10-3 with TRBJ1-2; TRBD1 matches 7 bases. The CDR3 totals 15 residues. With 2 bases clipped from V and 5 bases from J, the junction kept 8 bases outside the gene matches. Looked up from germline, CDR1 is ENHRY and CDR2 is SYGVKD.